This entry is about one TCR beta chain. TCR beta libraries used about 2.1 micrograms of DNA from cryopreserved PBMCs. J lost 6 bases, V lost 4 bases, and 2 bases had no gene match. The CDR3 contains 13 residues. Germline-derived CDR1 and CDR2 are SGHNT and YYREEE (reference sequence). The data derive from a study of cytotoxic CD8 clonotypes in ibrutinib-treated CLL. Whole-study context: Responses: around 24 partial, 2 complete; after median 68 months, about 15 stayed remitted, approximately twelve progressed.

Method: immunoSEQ multiplex PCR; TCRdb's copy keeps in-frame clones and lacks some. Seen here are just over 65,000 clones, under 70% observed once, and the top ten hold more than 4.5%. This chain links TRBV5-4 with TRBJ2-2; 8 bases map to TRBD1. Specimen: PBMCs, collected after 12 months of ibrutinib treatment. This clonotype was obtained from a human donor with chronic lymphocytic leukemia. The CDR3 DNA reads TGTGCCAGCAGCCCCAGGGGGCCCGGGGAGCTGTTTTTT. Amino acid sequence: CASSPRGPGELFF.